The present entry profiles one T cell receptor (beta chain) with its context. These data come from a study of blood T cell repertoires in COVID-19. The overall study: Researchers got acute and convalescent COVID-19 samples from the United States, Italy and Spain. T cells, B-cell-depleted T cells, or PBMCs supplied cDNA or gDNA.

This CDR3 spans 13 amino acids. Germline V gene lookup returns CDR1 MGHDK and CDR2 SYGVNS. J lost 1 base, V lost 8 bases, and 5 bases had no gene match. Repertoires were generated with immunoSEQ multiplex PCR, while TCRdb's copy carries only in-frame clones and drops some. Here the sample spans about 210,000 clones, 81% being singletons. The sample taken for sequencing was PBMCs or T cells enriched from blood (not recorded which). The J gene is TRBJ2-7, the V gene TRBV25-1; 7 bases are shared with TRBD1. The sequence was collected from a woman between 50 and 59 years old with acute COVID-19. CDR3 residues: CASVRQGSYEQYF. The CDR3 DNA follows: TGTGCCAGCGTTCGACAGGGTTCCTACGAGCAGTACTTC.